A single sample is the source of the 12 T cell receptor beta chains below, sequenced in a study of T cell repertoires in cytomegalovirus infection. One entry per CDR3 protein, called by TCRdb with MiXCR from the reads. This sample has about 920,000 distinct CDR3 sequences, with more than 25% found just once. These receptors' antigens are unknown. The source was cultured CD8+ T cells from PBMCs, collected from culture after CMV antigen stimulation. These receptors were taken from a human donor in good health (CMV status not recorded). Some clones in this sample may be carry-over from other donors' samples.

The CDR3 is CASSHRTGGLGNTIYF. Written as DNA, the CDR3 is TGCGCCAGCAGCCACCGGACAGGGGGCTTGGGAAACACCATATATTTT. The chain carries TRBV4-1 and TRBJ1-3, with 11 bases aligning to TRBD1. CDR1 and CDR2 from the germline V gene are MGHRA and YSYEKL. This CDR3 is 16 amino acids long. With V trimmed by 3 bases and J by 4 bases, 5 bases remained unmatched.

The chain couples TRBV4-2 to TRBJ1-2; possible D gene TRBD1, 5 bases. Germline CDR1 LGHNA, CDR2 YNFKEQ. CDR3 length: 16 amino acids. Trimming took 0 bases from V and 6 from J, leaving 17 bases between them. CDR3 residues: CASSQEPPGTRHGYTF. The CDR3 DNA follows: TGTGCCAGCAGCCAAGAGCCCCCCGGGACGAGGCATGGCTACACCTTC.

This clonotype came up many times. The J gene is TRBJ1-1, the V gene TRBV7-9; a weak D match, TRBD1 (5 bases). Per the germline V gene, CDR1 is SEHNR and CDR2 is FQNEAQ (reference sequence). Trimming took 1 base from V and 1 from J, leaving 13 bases between them. The CDR3 has 16 residues. CDR3 sequence reads: CASSLGGVFPNTEAFF. The CDR3 coding sequence is TGTGCCAGCAGCTTAGGGGGGGTTTTCCCGAACACTGAAGCTTTCTTT.

The chain carries TRBV15 and TRBJ2-7, with D perhaps matching TRBD1 or TRBD2 (5 bases each). The V gene lost 2 bases and the J gene lost 4 bases, with 15 bases spanning the gap. CDR1 and CDR2 (germline): LNHNV, YYDKDF (reference sequence). The CDR3 loop spans 15 amino acids. The chain's CDR3 is CATSRFRDEKYEQYF. The CDR3 DNA follows: TGTGCCACCAGCAGATTCCGGGACGAAAAGTACGAGCAGTACTTC. The whole variable domain, remainder taken from reference TRBV15 and TRBJ2-7, is DAMVIQNPRYQVTQFGKPVTLSCSQTLNHNVMYWYQQKSSQAPKLLFHYYDKDFNNEADTPDNFQSRRPNTSFCFLDIRSPGLGDTAMYLCATSRFRDEKYEQYFGPGTRLTVT.

This clonotype was counted between two and nine times. The chain has TRBV12-3 or TRBV12-4 and TRBJ1-4; D is ambiguous. There are 16 residues in the CDR3. Trimming took off 3 bases at V and 0 bases at J, with 11 bases between the two ends. The CDR3 spells CASSFYTETTNEKLFF. The CDR3, as DNA: TGTGCCAGCAGTTTCTACACAGAGACAACTAATGAAAAACTGTTTTTT.

The gene calls are TRBV12-3 or TRBV12-4 and TRBJ2-3; 12 bases map to TRBD2. The CDR3 extends over 19 amino acids. Losses at the gene ends were 6 bases for V and 4 bases for J; bases not matched to a gene: 17. The CDR3 DNA reads TGTGCCAGCAGGACCCTTCGGCTAGCGGGGGGGCTTGATGCAGATACGCAGTATTTT. Translated: CASRTLRLAGGLDADTQYF.

This clonotype was counted a few times. The rearrangement joins TRBV6-8 to TRBJ2-5; TRBD2 agrees at 8 bases. Germline assignment: CDR1 MNHGY and CDR2 SAAAGT. J was trimmed by 7 bases and V by 3 bases; bases with no gene match: 1. This CDR3 has 12 amino acids. DNA of the CDR3: TGTGCCAGCAGTTATCGGGAGGGGACCCAGTACTTC. This sequence encodes CASSYREGTQYF.

The J gene is TRBJ1-4, the V gene TRBV28; D gene uncertain. The CDR3 is 13 residues long. V dropped 2 bases and J dropped 6 bases, with 7 bases sitting between them. CDR1 MDHEN and CDR2 SYDVKM come from the germline V gene. The CDR3 sequence: CASSLRGYEKLFF. CDR3 coding DNA: TGTGCCAGCAGTTTAAGAGGATATGAAAAACTGTTTTTT.

The sample holds a few counts of this clonotype. The chain employs TRBV5-1 and TRBJ2-2, with D tentatively TRBD2 (5 bases). V shed 4 bases and J shed 1 base, with 14 bases lying between them. The CDR3 extends over 16 amino acids. Germline V gene lookup returns CDR1 SGHRS and CDR2 YFSETQ. CDR3 nucleotide sequence: TGCGCCAGCAGCCAGGTAGGAGGTCGGAACACCGGGGAGCTGTTTTTT. Encoded protein: CASSQVGGRNTGELFF.

This chain uses TRBV7-9 with TRBJ2-2; D perhaps matches TRBD1 (6 bases). V was trimmed by 6 bases and J by 0 bases, leaving 11 bases between them. The CDR3 is made up of 15 amino acids. Germline CDR1 SEHNR, CDR2 FQNEAQ (reference sequence). In DNA, the CDR3 is TGTGCCAGCAGGTTCGAGGGGGCGAACACCGGGGAGCTGTTTTTT. Translation: CASRFEGANTGELFF.

This clonotype was observed a few times. V usage is TRBV27 and J usage is TRBJ1-5; tentative D call: TRBD1 (6 bases). This CDR3 has 14 residues. Germline assignment: CDR1 MNHEY and CDR2 SMNVEV (reference sequence). The germline V and J ends were trimmed by 5 bases and 7 bases, with 15 bases remaining between them. CDR3 sequence (DNA): TGTGCCAGCAGTCGCTCAGGGGTGGAACAGCCCCAGCATTTT. Residues: CASSRSGVEQPQHF.

The V gene is TRBV3-1, the J gene TRBJ2-1; D is unresolved. The V gene lost 0 bases and the J gene lost 6 bases, with 12 bases spanning the gap. This CDR3 is built from 15 residues. Germline CDR1 is LGHDT and CDR2 is YNNKEL (reference sequence). The DNA for the CDR3 is TGTGCCAGCAGCCAAGATCAATCTAGTGGCAATGAGCAGTTCTTC. It is translated as CASSQDQSSGNEQFF.